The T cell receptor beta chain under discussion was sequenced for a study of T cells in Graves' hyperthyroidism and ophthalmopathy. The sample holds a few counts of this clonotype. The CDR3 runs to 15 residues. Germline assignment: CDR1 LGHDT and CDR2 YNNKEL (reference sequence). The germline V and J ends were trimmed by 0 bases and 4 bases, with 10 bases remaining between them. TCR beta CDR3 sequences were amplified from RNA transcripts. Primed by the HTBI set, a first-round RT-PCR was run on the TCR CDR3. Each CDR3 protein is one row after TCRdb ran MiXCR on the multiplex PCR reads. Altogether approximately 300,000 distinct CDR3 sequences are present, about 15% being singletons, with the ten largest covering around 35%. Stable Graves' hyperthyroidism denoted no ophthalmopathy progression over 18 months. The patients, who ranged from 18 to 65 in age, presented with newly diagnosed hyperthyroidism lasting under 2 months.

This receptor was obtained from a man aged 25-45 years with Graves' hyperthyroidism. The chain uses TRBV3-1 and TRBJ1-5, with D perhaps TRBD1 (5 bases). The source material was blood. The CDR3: CASSQEGGANQPQHF. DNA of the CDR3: TGTGCCAGCAGCCAAGAAGGCGGGGCGAATCAGCCCCAGCATTTT.